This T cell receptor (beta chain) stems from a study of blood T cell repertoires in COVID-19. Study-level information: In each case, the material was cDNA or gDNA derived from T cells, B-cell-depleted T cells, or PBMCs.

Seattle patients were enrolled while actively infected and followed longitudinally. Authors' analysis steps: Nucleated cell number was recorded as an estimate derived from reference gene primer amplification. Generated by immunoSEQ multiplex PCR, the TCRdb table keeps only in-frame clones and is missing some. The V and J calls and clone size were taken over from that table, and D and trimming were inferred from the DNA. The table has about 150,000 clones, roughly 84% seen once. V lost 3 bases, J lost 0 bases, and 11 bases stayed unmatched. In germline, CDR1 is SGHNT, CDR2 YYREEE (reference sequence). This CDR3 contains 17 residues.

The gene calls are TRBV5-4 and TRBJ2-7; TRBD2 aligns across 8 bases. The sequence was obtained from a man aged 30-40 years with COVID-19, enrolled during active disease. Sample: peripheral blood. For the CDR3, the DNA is TGTGCCAGCAGCTCGGTCTCGGCTAGCGGGTTCTCCTACGAGCAGTACTTC. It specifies CASSSVSASGFSYEQYF.